What follows describes a single TCR beta chain. The antigen is not known. These data come from a study of cytomegalovirus exposure and HLA in healthy donors. Study observations and caveats: A later analysis found first-cohort TCR clusters tended to co-occur in the 120 or so validation repertoires. Reportedly, cytomegalovirus status was diagnosed with high sensitivity and specificity. It was confirmed in vitro that three of the CMV-associated chains were specific for CMV antigens.

The repertoire was sequenced with immunoSEQ multiplex PCR; TCRdb's copy has only in-frame clones and lacks some. The data contain 60,000 to 90,000 clones, approximately 94% of them singletons. The sequencing sample was made of PBMCs. The TCR was taken from a woman aged 18 to 35 in good health and CMV-seronegative.

The CDR3 loop reads CASSLISTGELFF. CDR3 coding DNA: TGTGCCAGCAGCTTAATCTCCACCGGGGAGCTGTTTTTT. The V call is TRBV7-3, the J call TRBJ2-2; no reliable D call. With 1 base removed from V and 4 bases from J, the gap between germline ends came to 4 bases. The CDR3 loop spans 13 amino acids. Germline V lookup: CDR1 SGHTA, CDR2 FQGTGA.